A single T cell receptor beta chain is shown here with its context. The data originate from a study of blood T cell repertoires in COVID-19. In the study overall: From the United States, Italy and Spain came samples of acute and convalescent COVID-19. PBMCs, B-cell-depleted T cells, or T cells provided the cDNA or gDNA that made up the material.

Methods used by the authors: Amplifying reference gene primers gave estimates of nucleated cell counts. Here immunoSEQ multiplex PCR was the method, and the copy in TCRdb shows in-frame clones only, minus some. V and J calls and clone size are given by that table; D and trimming were obtained from the DNA. The sample shows roughly 29,000 clones, about 89% of them seen only once. The CDR3 runs 16 residues. The V end lost 5 bases, the J end lost 8 bases, and 24 bases lay between the germline ends. CDR1 is SGHTA, CDR2 FQGNSA, per germline. Material: peripheral blood. The V and J genes are TRBV7-2 and TRBJ1-2, with D perhaps matching TRBD1 (6 bases). The clonotype comes from a human donor in a cohort sampled during active COVID-19. CDR3 sequence (DNA): TGTGCCAGCAGCCCAACTTCGTCAGGGGCCCTCGGAGGCTACACCTTC. As protein: CASSPTSSGALGGYTF.